This T cell receptor beta chain is from a study of vaccination and CD4 T cells after COVID-19. Trimming took 8 bases from V and 5 from J, leaving 16 bases between them. CDR3 length equals 13 residues. Per germline, CDR1 GTSNPN and CDR2 SVGIG (reference sequence). Treatment specified: approximately nine-day PBMC culture with coronavirus spike peptide pools or control peptides (ViraFEST assay). Comment on this clonotype: Its cognate antigen is unknown.

Cultured CD4+ T cell DNA underwent sequencing with the Oncomine TCR Beta short-read assay. TCRdb called the PCR reads again in MiXCR, with one record for every CDR3 protein. The sample carries under 25,000 distinct CDR3 sequences, about 80% recorded once. The starting material was CD4+ T cells from blood, cultured in vitro, obtained after SARS-CoV-2 vaccination. This rearrangement joins TRBV30 to TRBJ1-5, with unresolved D. The TCR comes from a human donor who received a COVID-19 vaccine. DNA for the CDR3: TGTGCCAGCCGGGGTTCGCAGGATCAGCCCCAGCATTTT. Amino acid sequence: CASRGSQDQPQHF.